These 25 T cell receptor beta chains originate from one sample sequenced in a study of CXCR3-negative and CXCR3-positive naive CD8 T cells. Findings and caveats of the study: Comparison of naive cells showed more hydrophobic TRB CDR3s in CXCR3-positive than in CXCR3-negative naive cells.

No antigens are known for them. UMI-labeled 5' RACE yielded the TRB cDNA libraries. TCRdb reprocessed the 5' RACE reads, with one entry per CDR3 protein and no DNA. The listing contains about 130,000 distinct CDR3 sequences. Material: naive CXCR3+ CD8+ T cells from blood. The subset was: CD45RO-CCR7+CD27+CD95- naive CD8+ T cells expressing CXCR3 (TNR3+). The receptors stem from a human donor in good health. Some clones in this sample may be carry-over from other donors' samples.

The rearrangement links TRBV15 to TRBJ2-5. The CDR3 has 12 residues. Germline V gene sequence: CDR1 LNHNV, CDR2 YYDKDF (reference sequence). CDR3 in amino acids: CATSRERETQYF.

The chain links TRBV7-9 to TRBJ1-4; TCRdb's D gene call, TRBD1, goes unchecked for lack of DNA. CDR1 is SEHNR, CDR2 FQNEAQ, per germline (reference sequence). CDR3 length: 16 residues. The CDR3 is CASSPPDSATNEKLFF. The whole variable domain, filled in from reference TRBV7-9 and TRBJ1-4, reads DTGVSQNPRHKITKRGQNVTFRCDPISEHNRLYWYRQTLGQGPEFLTYFQNEAQLEKSRLLSDRFSAERPKGSFSTLEIQRTEQGDSAMYLCASSPPDSATNEKLFFGSGTQLSVL.

V is TRBV20-1 and J is TRBJ1-1. Per the germline V gene, CDR1 is DFQATT and CDR2 is SNEGSKA (reference sequence). The CDR3 is 13 amino acids. CDR3 amino acids: CSARDATNTEAFF.

This chain connects TRBV7-2 to TRBJ2-5; TCRdb reports TRBD1, a call that lacks DNA to check it against. The CDR3 contains 14 residues. Germline V gene sequence: CDR1 SGHTA, CDR2 FQGNSA. The CDR3 is CASSDETGTETQYF.

The chain links TRBV29-1 to TRBJ2-1; the D call of TRBD1 rests on TCRdb alone, since no DNA is present to check it. Germline loops: CDR1 SQVTM, CDR2 ANQGSEA. This CDR3 has 15 residues. CDR3 region: CSVETGTGGENEQFF.

The genes are TRBV28 and TRBJ1-4; the D gene TCRdb calls, TRBD1, cannot be checked with no DNA. Per germline, CDR1 MDHEN and CDR2 SYDVKM. This CDR3 is 13 amino acids long. The CDR3 spells CASSGKGGEKLFF.

This chain uses TRBV6-6 with TRBJ2-3. There are 14 residues in the CDR3. Germline V CDR1 and CDR2: MNHNY, SVGAGI (reference sequence). The CDR3 is CASSYEYSTDTQYF.

This chain joins TRBV11-2 and TRBJ2-5; TCRdb's D gene call, TRBD2, goes unchecked for lack of DNA. Germline V gives CDR1 SGHAT, CDR2 FQNNGV. This CDR3 is built from 14 residues. The CDR3 sequence: CASSTIAGQETQYF.

J is TRBJ2-7 and V is TRBV12-3 or TRBV12-4; the D gene TCRdb calls, TRBD1, cannot be checked with no DNA. The CDR3 consists of 14 residues. The CDR3 spells CASSGGQIDYEQYF.

The CDR3 loop reads CSVAPPNSYEQYF. This chain uses TRBV29-1 with TRBJ2-7; the TCRdb D gene call, TRBD2, has no DNA to confirm it. The CDR3 has 13 residues. Germline lookup yields CDR1 SQVTM and CDR2 ANQGSEA.

This chain links TRBV29-1 with TRBJ2-3; as DNA is missing, the TRBD2 call by TCRdb cannot be tested. Per the germline V gene, CDR1 is SQVTM and CDR2 is ANQGSEA. CDR3 length: 13 amino acids. The CDR3 region is CSVEGPSVGLQYF.

The V gene is TRBV6-5, the J gene TRBJ1-3. Germline V lookup: CDR1 MNHEY, CDR2 SVGAGI. The CDR3 is 13 residues long. The CDR3 sequence is CASRSPVGNTIYF.

The V gene is TRBV5-1, the J gene TRBJ2-5; lacking DNA, the TRBD1 call made by TCRdb goes unchecked. The CDR3 extends over 15 amino acids. The germline gives CDR1 SGHRS, CDR2 YFSETQ. CDR3 sequence reads: CASRPMTGGGETQYF. The full variable domain, completed using reference TRBV5-1 and TRBJ2-5, is KAGVTQTPRYLIKTRGQQVTLSCSPISGHRSVSWYQQTPGQGLQFLFEYFSETQRNKGNFPGRFSGRQFSNSRSEMNVSTLELGDSALYLCASRPMTGGGETQYFGPGTRLLVL.

V gene TRBV28 combines with J gene TRBJ1-2; TCRdb's assignment of TRBD1 cannot be checked, as there is no DNA. The length of the CDR3 is 14 residues. The germline gives CDR1 MDHEN, CDR2 SYDVKM. The CDR3 loop reads CASSPRTGPYGYTF.

This chain joins TRBV7-9 and TRBJ2-7; the D gene TCRdb calls, TRBD1, cannot be checked with no DNA. Germline CDR1 is SEHNR and CDR2 is FQNEAQ (reference sequence). This CDR3 spans 13 amino acids. CDR3 residues: CASSLGQGLEQYF.

This chain uses TRBV2 with TRBJ2-5; TCRdb indicates TRBD1, and absent DNA this call remains unverified. Germline CDR1 SNHLY, CDR2 FYNNEI. The CDR3 consists of 14 residues. CDR3 in amino acids: CASSAPGGRGTQYF. The whole variable domain, filled in from reference TRBV2 and TRBJ2-5, reads EPEVTQTPSHQVTQMGQEVILRCVPISNHLYFYWYRQILGQKVEFLVSFYNNEISEKSEIFDDQFSVERPDGSNFTLKIRSTKLEDSAMYFCASSAPGGRGTQYFGPGTRLLVL.

The chain joins TRBV7-9 to TRBJ1-2; TCRdb outputs TRBD1, but without DNA this stays unchecked. The CDR3 is 12 amino acids. Per the germline V gene, CDR1 is SEHNR and CDR2 is FQNEAQ (reference sequence). The chain's CDR3 is CASSSDSYGYTF.

The chain uses TRBV7-8 and TRBJ2-2; the D gene TCRdb calls, TRBD2, cannot be checked with no DNA. This CDR3 spans 18 amino acids. Germline assignment: CDR1 SGHVS and CDR2 FQNEAQ. The CDR3 loop reads CASSSSLAGGPPTGELFF.

The rearrangement links TRBV6-2 or TRBV6-3 to TRBJ2-7; TCRdb lists TRBD1, though no DNA is available to test this call. The CDR3 spans 14 residues. Germline values: CDR1 MNHEY, CDR2 SVGEGT. CDR3 loop: CASSYQGASLEQYF.

V and J are TRBV7-9 and TRBJ2-1; TCRdb's assignment of TRBD2 cannot be checked, as there is no DNA. CDR3 length: 15 residues. CDR1 SEHNR and CDR2 FQNEAQ come from the germline V gene (reference sequence). CDR3 in amino acids: CASSPGGVTYNEQFF.

V usage is TRBV11-2 and J usage is TRBJ2-1; TCRdb lists TRBD1, though no DNA is available to test this call. From germline, CDR1 is SGHAT and CDR2 FQNNGV. The CDR3 is 16 residues long. The CDR3 here is CASSERGRKMGNEQFF.

V usage is TRBV4-2 and J usage is TRBJ1-1; TCRdb returns TRBD1, unconfirmable since there is no DNA. Germline CDR1 LGHNA, CDR2 YNFKEQ. The CDR3 has 15 residues. The CDR3 spells CASSPLSGEPREAFF.

The V gene is TRBV3-1, the J gene TRBJ1-2; TCRdb's assignment of TRBD1 cannot be checked, as there is no DNA. This CDR3 is 14 amino acids long. Germline values: CDR1 LGHDT, CDR2 YNNKEL (reference sequence). This CDR3 is CASSLTGQGGGYTF.

This sequence joins TRBV6-6 and TRBJ2-5; TCRdb reports TRBD1, a call that lacks DNA to check it against. The CDR3 has 15 residues. Germline V gene data show CDR1 as MNHNY and CDR2 as SVGAGI (reference sequence). The CDR3 loop is CASSVLQGGQETQYF.

J is TRBJ2-1 and V is TRBV5-1; the TCRdb D gene call, TRBD2, has no DNA to confirm it. The CDR3 runs to 15 residues. From germline, CDR1 is SGHRS and CDR2 YFSETQ. CDR3 residues: CASSLGLAGKEEQFF.